The TCR beta chain described here comes from a study of identical twins' blood T cells. This clonotype was found many times. TCRdb used MiXCR to reprocess the 5' RACE reads, holding one entry per CDR3 protein. The data show 300,000 to 400,000 distinct CDR3 sequences, over 25% seen once. Looked up from germline, CDR1 is SQVTM and CDR2 is ANQGSEA. Losses at the gene ends were 7 bases for V and 3 bases for J; bases not matched to a gene: 11. The CDR3 covers 15 residues. The gene calls are TRBV29-1 and TRBJ1-1, with 10 nucleotides matching TRBD1. The sample taken for sequencing was PBMCs. This sequence originates from a woman aged 18 to 55 in good health. CDR3 loop: CSGGPGQGIHTEAFF. CDR3 bases: TGCAGCGGGGGGCCGGGACAGGGGATCCACACTGAAGCTTTCTTT.